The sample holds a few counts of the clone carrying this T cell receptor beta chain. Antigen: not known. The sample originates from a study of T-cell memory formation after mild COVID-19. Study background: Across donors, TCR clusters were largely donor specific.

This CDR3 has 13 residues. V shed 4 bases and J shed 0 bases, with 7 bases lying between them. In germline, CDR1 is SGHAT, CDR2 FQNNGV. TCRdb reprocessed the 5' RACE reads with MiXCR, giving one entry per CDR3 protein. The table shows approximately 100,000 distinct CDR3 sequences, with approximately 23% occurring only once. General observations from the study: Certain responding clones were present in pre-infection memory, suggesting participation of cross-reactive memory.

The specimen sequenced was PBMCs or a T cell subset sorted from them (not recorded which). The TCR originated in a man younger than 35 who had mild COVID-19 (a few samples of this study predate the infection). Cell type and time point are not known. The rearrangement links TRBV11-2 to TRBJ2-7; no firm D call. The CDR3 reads CASSSAPSYEQYF. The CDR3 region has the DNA TGTGCCAGCAGCTCAGCCCCCTCCTACGAGCAGTACTTC.